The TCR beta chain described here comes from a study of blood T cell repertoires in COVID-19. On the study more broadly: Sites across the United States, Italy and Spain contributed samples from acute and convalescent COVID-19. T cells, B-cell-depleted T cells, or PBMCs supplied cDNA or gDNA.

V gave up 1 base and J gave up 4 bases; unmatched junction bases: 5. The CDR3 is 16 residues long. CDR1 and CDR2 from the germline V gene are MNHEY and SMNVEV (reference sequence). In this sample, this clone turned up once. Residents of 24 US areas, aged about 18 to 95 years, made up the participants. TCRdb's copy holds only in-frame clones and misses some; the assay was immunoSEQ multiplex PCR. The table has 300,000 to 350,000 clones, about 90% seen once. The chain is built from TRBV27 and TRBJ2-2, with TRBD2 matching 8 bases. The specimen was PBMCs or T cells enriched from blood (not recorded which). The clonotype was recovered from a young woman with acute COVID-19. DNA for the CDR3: TGTGCCAGCAGTTTATACGGGAGGGCCACCACCGGGGAGCTGTTTTTT. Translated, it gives CASSLYGRATTGELFF.